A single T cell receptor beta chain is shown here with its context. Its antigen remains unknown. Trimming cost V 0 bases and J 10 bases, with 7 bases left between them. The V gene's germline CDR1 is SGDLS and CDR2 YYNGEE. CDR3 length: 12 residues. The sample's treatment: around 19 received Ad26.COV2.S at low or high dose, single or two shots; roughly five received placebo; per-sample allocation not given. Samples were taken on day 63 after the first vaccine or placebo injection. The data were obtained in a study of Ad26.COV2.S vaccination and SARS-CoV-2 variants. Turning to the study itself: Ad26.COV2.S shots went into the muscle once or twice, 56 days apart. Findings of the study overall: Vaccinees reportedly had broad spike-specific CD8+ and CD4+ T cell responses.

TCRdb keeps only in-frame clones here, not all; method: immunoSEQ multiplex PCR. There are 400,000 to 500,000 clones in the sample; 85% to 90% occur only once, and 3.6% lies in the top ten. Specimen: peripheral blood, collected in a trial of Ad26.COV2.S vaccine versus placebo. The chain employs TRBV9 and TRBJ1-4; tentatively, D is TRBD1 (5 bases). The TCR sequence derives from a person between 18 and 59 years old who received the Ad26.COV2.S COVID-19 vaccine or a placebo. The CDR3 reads CASSVERGKLFF. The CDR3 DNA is TGTGCCAGCAGCGTAGAAAGGGGAAAACTGTTTTTT.